The 10 T cell receptor beta chains below were found in one sample sequenced in a study of beta chain features in type 1 diabetes (dated by TCRdb to 2016 to 2019). Libraries came from the immunoSEQ multiplex PCR assay. The entire isolated RNA was reverse transcribed using the High Capacity cDNA Reverse Transcription Kit, and thus expressed TCRB transcripts were sequenced. TCRdb stores this immuneACCESS table with in-frame sequences only. Part of the clones is absent; in the studies checked, under half of the shortfall reflects unresolved V genes, and no reason is known for the rest. For this sample there are 240,000 or so clones; 25% to 30% appear just once. The top ten clones comprise roughly 4% of the sample. Sequencing was carried out using central memory CD4+ T cells from blood. These receptors were obtained from a man aged 25-40 years in good health.

The chain links TRBV27 to TRBJ2-7; the match to TRBD1 covers 7 bases. The CDR3 runs 15 residues. V was pared by 6 bases and J by 5 bases, with 13 bases of the junction left unmatched. The germline V gene has CDR1 MNHEY and CDR2 SMNVEV (reference sequence). In DNA, the CDR3 is TGTGCCAGCAGACCCCGGGACAGACATAAACACGAGCAGTACTTC. Amino acid sequence: CASRPRDRHKHEQYF.

This clone has a count of ten or more. J is TRBJ2-3 and V is TRBV25-1, with D possibly matching TRBD1 (5 bases). Germline CDR1 and CDR2: MGHDK and SYGVNS. This CDR3 contains 15 residues. Trimming took off 5 bases at V and 3 bases at J, with 15 bases between the two ends. CDR3 sequence: CASSTPGRWTDTQYF. DNA of the CDR3: TGTGCCAGCAGTACACCAGGGCGGTGGACAGATACGCAGTATTTT. Full variable domain (remainder filled in from reference TRBV25-1 and TRBJ2-3): EADIYQTPRYLVIGTGKKITLECSQTMGHDKMYWYQQDPGMELHLIHYSYGVNSTEKGDLSSESTVSRIRTEHFPLTLESARPSHTSQYLCASSTPGRWTDTQYFGPGTRLTVL.

This chain joins TRBV29-1 and TRBJ2-5; D is perhaps TRBD1 or TRBD2 (6 bases each). Per germline, CDR1 SQVTM and CDR2 ANQGSEA. This CDR3 has 14 residues. The V end was cut by 5 bases, the J end by 5 bases, with 18 bases between. The CDR3 DNA is TGCAGCGTTCCGGGGGCAGGCGGTCCGGAGACCCAGTACTTC. Protein: CSVPGAGGPETQYF.

This clone was seen many times. The genes are TRBV19 and TRBJ2-1; 8 positions match TRBD1. This CDR3 comprises 16 residues. The V segment lost 5 bases and the J segment 5 bases; nucleotides outside the gene matches: 11. Germline V gives CDR1 LNHDA, CDR2 SQIVND (reference sequence). CDR3 sequence reads: CASSPYTRGRDNEQFF. CDR3 DNA sequence: TGTGCCAGTAGTCCCTACACCAGGGGGCGAGACAATGAGCAGTTCTTC.

The J gene is TRBJ2-1, the V gene TRBV11-2, with 7 bases matching TRBD2. The V and J ends lost 3 bases and 1 base, in that order; junction bases with no gene match: 9. Germline values: CDR1 SGHAT, CDR2 FQNNGV. This CDR3 comprises 17 residues. CDR3 region: CASSLALGLVSYNEQFF. The CDR3 coding sequence is TGTGCCAGCAGCTTGGCTTTAGGACTAGTTTCCTACAATGAGCAGTTCTTC.

This clone was observed a handful of times. The chain links TRBV9 to TRBJ2-5; 14 nucleotides line up with TRBD2. From germline, CDR1 is SGDLS and CDR2 YYNGEE. V was clipped by 4 bases and J by 5 bases; unmatched bases: 7. This CDR3 is 16 amino acids long. CDR3 DNA: TGTGCCAGCAGCCCGGGGACTAGCGGGAGTAGTGAGACCCAGTACTTC. Translated, it gives CASSPGTSGSSETQYF.

Points on this clone: A much more abundant neighbour one base away suggests this may be a read error. This chain links TRBV2 with TRBJ2-3, with no clear D. The CDR3 covers 15 residues. Germline V gives CDR1 SNHLY, CDR2 FYNNEI. As DNA, the CDR3 is TGTGCCGGCAGTGAAGGGTCCCCCGGCACAGATACGCAGTATTTT. It encodes CAGSEGSPGTDTQYF.

This clone appeared a few times. This chain joins TRBV2 and TRBJ1-5; unclear D gene. V dropped 6 bases and J dropped 8 bases, with 11 bases sitting between them. This CDR3 is 12 amino acids long. CDR1 SNHLY and CDR2 FYNNEI come from the germline V gene. This CDR3 is CASRAETKPQHF. CDR3 bases: TGTGCCAGCAGAGCTGAAACCAAGCCCCAGCATTTT.

The V gene is TRBV9, the J gene TRBJ1-1; D is unclear. The V end was cut by 4 bases, the J end by 7 bases, with 11 bases between. This CDR3 has 12 amino acids. The germline CDR1 and CDR2 sequences are SGDLS and YYNGEE. The DNA of the CDR3 is TGTGCCAGCAGCCGAGACCAAGTTGAAGCTTTCTTT. Residues: CASSRDQVEAFF.

This clone was recorded many times. This chain joins TRBV7-9 and TRBJ2-2; 7 positions match TRBD1. CDR3 size: 15 residues. Unmatched junction bases numbered 4, after V lost 5 bases and J lost 1 base. Germline V gene data show CDR1 as SEHNR and CDR2 as FQNEAQ (reference sequence). CDR3 sequence: CASSQTGMNTGELFF. The CDR3, as DNA: TGTGCCAGCAGCCAGACAGGGATGAACACCGGGGAGCTGTTTTTT. Supplemented by reference TRBV7-9 and TRBJ2-2, the full variable domain reads DTGVSQNPRHKITKRGQNVTFRCDPISEHNRLYWYRQTLGQGPEFLTYFQNEAQLEKSRLLSDRFSAERPKGSFSTLEIQRTEQGDSAMYLCASSQTGMNTGELFFGEGSRLTVL.